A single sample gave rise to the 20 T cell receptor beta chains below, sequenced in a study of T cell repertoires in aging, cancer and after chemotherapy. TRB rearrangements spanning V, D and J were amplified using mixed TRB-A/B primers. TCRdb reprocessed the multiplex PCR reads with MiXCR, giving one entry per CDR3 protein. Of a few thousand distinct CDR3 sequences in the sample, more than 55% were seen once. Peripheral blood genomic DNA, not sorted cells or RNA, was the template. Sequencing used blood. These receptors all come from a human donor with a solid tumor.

The CDR3 reads CASSSNRGLDTEAFF. In DNA form, the CDR3 reads TGTGCCAGCAGCTCTAACAGGGGGCTGGACACTGAAGCTTTCTTT. V usage is TRBV7-9 and J usage is TRBJ1-1, with 9 bases fitting TRBD1. J was trimmed by 3 bases and V by 4 bases; bases with no gene match: 6. The CDR3 totals 15 residues. CDR1 is SEHNR, CDR2 FQNEAQ, per germline (reference sequence).

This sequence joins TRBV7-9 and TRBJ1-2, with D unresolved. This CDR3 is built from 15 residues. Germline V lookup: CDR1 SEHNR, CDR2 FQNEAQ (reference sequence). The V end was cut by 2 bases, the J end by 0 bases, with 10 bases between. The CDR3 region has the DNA TGTGCCAGCAGCTTACTCTTAGAGGCTAACTATGGCTACACCTTC. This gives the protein CASSLLLEANYGYTF. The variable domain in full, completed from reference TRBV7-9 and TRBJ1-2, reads DTGVSQNPRHKITKRGQNVTFRCDPISEHNRLYWYRQTLGQGPEFLTYFQNEAQLEKSRLLSDRFSAERPKGSFSTLEIQRTEQGDSAMYLCASSLLLEANYGYTFGSGTRLTVV.

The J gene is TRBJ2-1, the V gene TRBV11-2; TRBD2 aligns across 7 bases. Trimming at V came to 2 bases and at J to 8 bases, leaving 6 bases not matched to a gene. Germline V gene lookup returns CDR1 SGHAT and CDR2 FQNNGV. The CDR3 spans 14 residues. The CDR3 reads CASSLSGVDDEQFF. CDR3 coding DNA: TGTGCCAGCAGCTTAAGCGGGGTGGATGATGAGCAGTTCTTC. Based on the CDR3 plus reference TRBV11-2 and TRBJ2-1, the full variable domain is EAGVAQSPRYKIIEKRQSVAFWCNPISGHATLYWYQQILGQGPKLLIQFQNNGVVDDSQLPKDRFSAERLKGVDSTLKIQPAKLEDSAVYLCASSLSGVDDEQFFGPGTRLTVL.

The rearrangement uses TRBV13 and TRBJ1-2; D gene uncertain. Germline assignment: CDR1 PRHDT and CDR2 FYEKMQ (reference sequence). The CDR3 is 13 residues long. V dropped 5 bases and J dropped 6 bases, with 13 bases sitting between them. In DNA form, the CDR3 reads TGTGCCAGCAGCCGCAAGGTAACAGATGGCTACACCTTC. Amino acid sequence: CASSRKVTDGYTF. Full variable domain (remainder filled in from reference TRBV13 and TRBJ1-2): AAGVIQSPRHLIKEKRETATLKCYPIPRHDTVYWYQQGPGQDPQFLISFYEKMQSDKGSIPDRFSAQQFSDYHSELNMSSLELGDSALYFCASSRKVTDGYTFGSGTRLTVV.

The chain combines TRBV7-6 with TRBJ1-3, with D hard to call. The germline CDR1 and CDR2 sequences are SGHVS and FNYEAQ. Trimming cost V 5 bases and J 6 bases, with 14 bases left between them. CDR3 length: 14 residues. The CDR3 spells CASSPAPELNTIYF. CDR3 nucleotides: TGTGCCAGCAGCCCAGCGCCCGAGTTAAACACCATATATTTT.

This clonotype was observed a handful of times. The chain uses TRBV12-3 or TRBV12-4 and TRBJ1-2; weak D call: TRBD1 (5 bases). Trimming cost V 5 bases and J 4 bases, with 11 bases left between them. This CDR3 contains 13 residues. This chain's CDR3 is CASSAGPTYGYTF. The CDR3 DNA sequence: TGTGCCAGCAGTGCAGGGCCAACCTATGGCTACACCTTC.

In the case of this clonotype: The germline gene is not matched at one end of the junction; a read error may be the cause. DNA of the CDR3: TGTGCCAGCAGCCACGGAGGGGAGACGACAGATACGCAGTATTTT. This translates into CASSHGGETTDTQYF. V is TRBV4-3 and J is TRBJ2-3, with D perhaps TRBD2 (6 bases). The CDR3 has 15 amino acids. Germline V gene lookup returns CDR1 LGHNA and CDR2 YSLEER.

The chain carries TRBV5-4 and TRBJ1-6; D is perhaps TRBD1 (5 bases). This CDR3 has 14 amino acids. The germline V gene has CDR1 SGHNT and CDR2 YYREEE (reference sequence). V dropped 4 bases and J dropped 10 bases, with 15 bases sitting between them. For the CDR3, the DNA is TGTGCCAGCAGCGCAAACGACAGTCCCTCACCCCTCCACTTT. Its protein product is CASSANDSPSPLHF.

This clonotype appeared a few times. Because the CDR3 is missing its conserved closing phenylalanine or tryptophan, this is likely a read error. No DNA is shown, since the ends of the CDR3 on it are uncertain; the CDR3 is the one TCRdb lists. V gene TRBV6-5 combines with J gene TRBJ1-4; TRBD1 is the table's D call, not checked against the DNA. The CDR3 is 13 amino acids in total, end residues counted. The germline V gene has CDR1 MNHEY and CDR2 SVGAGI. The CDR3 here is CASSYASDSSEVI.

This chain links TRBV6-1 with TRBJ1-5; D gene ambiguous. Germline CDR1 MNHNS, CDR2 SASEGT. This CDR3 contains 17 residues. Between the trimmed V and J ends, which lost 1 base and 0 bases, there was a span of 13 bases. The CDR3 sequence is CASSEVAGPDSNQPQHF. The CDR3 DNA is TGTGCCAGCAGTGAAGTCGCTGGGCCTGATAGCAATCAGCCCCAGCATTTT.

The CDR3 loop reads CASSYFATGGTEAFF. In nucleotides, the CDR3 is TGTGCCAGCAGTTACTTCGCCACAGGGGGAACTGAAGCTTTCTTT. This chain joins TRBV6-6 and TRBJ1-1, with 8 bases that match TRBD1. After removal of 1 base from V and 5 bases from J, the junction contained 6 bases not matched to a gene. The CDR3 is 15 amino acids. Germline CDR1 reads MNHNY; CDR2 reads SVGAGI (reference sequence).

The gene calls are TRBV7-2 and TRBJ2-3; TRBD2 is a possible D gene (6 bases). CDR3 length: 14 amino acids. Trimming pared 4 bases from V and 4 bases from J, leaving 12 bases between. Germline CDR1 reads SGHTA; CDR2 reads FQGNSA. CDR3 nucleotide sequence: TGTGCCAGCAGCTCCCTCGGGGGTCCAGATACGCAGTATTTT. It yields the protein CASSSLGGPDTQYF. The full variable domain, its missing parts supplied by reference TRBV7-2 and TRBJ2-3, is GAGVSQSPSNKVTEKGKDVELRCDPISGHTALYWYRQSLGQGLEFLIYFQGNSAPDKSGLPSDRFSAERTGGSVSTLTIQRTQQEDSAVYLCASSSLGGPDTQYFGPGTRLTVL.

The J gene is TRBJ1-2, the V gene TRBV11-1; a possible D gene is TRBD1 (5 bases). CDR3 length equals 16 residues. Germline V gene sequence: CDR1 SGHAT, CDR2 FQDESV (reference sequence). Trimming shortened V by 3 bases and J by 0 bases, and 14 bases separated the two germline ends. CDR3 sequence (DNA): TGTGCCAGCAGCTTGGCCGGGACGGATGCTAACTATGGCTACACCTTC. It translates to CASSLAGTDANYGYTF. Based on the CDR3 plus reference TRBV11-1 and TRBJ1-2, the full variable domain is EAEVAQSPRYKITEKSQAVAFWCDPISGHATLYWYRQILGQGPELLVQFQDESVVDDSQLPKDRFSAERLKGVDSTLKIQPAELGDSAMYLCASSLAGTDANYGYTFGSGTRLTVV.

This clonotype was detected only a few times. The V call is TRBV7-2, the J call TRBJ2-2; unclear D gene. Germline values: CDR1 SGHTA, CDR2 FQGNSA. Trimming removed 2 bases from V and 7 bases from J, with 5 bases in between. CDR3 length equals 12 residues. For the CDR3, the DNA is TGTGCCAGCAGCTTAATAGTCGGGGAGCTGTTTTTT. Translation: CASSLIVGELFF.

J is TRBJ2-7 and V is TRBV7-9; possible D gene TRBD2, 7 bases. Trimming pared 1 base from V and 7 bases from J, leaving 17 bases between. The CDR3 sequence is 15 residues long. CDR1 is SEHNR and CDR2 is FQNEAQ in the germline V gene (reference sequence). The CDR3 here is CASSLEGGTPGEQYF. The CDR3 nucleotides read TGTGCCAGCAGCTTAGAGGGGGGGACTCCGGGGGAGCAGTACTTC.

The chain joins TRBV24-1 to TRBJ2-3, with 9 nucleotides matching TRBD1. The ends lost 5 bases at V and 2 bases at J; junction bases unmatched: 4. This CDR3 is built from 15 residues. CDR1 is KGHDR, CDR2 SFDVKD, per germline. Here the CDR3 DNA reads TGTGCCACCAGTGGGACAGGGGAACTCACAGATACGCAGTATTTT. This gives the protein CATSGTGELTDTQYF.

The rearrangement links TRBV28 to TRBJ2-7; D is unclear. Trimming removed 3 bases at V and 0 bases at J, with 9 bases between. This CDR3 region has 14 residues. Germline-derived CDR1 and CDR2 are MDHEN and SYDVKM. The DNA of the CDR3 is TGTGCCAGCAGTTTCTACGGCAACTCCTACGAGCAGTACTTC. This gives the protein CASSFYGNSYEQYF. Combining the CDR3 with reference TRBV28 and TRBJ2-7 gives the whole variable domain DVKVTQSSRYLVKRTGEKVFLECVQDMDHENMFWYRQDPGLGLRLIYFSYDVKMKEKGDIPEGYSVSREKKERFSLILESASTNQTSMYLCASSFYGNSYEQYFGPGTRLTVT.

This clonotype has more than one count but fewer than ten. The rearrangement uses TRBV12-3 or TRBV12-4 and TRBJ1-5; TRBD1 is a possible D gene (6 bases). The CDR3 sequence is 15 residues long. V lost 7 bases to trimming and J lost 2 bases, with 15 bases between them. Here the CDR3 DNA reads TGTGCCAGCACCAAAAGGGGGATAGGCAATCAGCCCCAGCATTTT. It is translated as CASTKRGIGNQPQHF.

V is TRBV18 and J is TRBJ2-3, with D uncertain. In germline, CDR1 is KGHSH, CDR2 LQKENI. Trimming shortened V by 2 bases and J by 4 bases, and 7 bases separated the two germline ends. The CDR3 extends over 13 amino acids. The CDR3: CASSPALADTQYF. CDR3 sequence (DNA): TGTGCCAGCTCACCAGCCCTGGCAGATACGCAGTATTTT.

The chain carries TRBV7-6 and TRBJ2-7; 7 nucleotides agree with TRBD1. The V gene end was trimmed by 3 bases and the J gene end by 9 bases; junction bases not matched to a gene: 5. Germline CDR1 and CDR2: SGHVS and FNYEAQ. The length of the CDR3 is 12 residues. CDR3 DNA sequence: TGTGCCAGCAGCTTTTACAGGGGCCGGCAGTACTTC. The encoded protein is CASSFYRGRQYF.